The 3 T cell receptor beta chains presented below share a single source sample, sequenced in a study of blood T cell repertoires in COVID-19. Method: immunoSEQ multiplex PCR; TCRdb's copy keeps in-frame clones and lacks some. The sample consists of around 50,000 clones, 78% of them appearing once. The sample was PBMCs or T cells enriched from blood (not recorded which). These receptors were collected from a woman in her 50s with acute COVID-19.

A few counts support this clone. The chain recombines TRBV3-1 (or the pseudogene TRBV3-2) with TRBJ1-1; 10 nucleotides match TRBD1. The germline V gene encodes CDR1 LGHDT and CDR2 YNNKEL (reference sequence). V gave up 6 bases and J gave up 5 bases; unmatched junction bases: 6. This CDR3 spans 14 amino acids. CDR3 nucleotides: TGTGCCAGCAGTCGACAGGGGGCCAGAACTGAAGCTTTCTTT. The encoded protein is CASSRQGARTEAFF.

V is TRBV7-2 and J is TRBJ2-1; 11 bases match TRBD2. The CDR3 consists of 15 residues. V lost 2 bases, J lost 6 bases, and 3 bases stayed unmatched. Germline assignment: CDR1 SGHTA and CDR2 FQGNSA. Here the CDR3 DNA reads TGTGCCAGCAGCTTAATAGCGGGGGGGCCCAATGAGCAGTTCTTC. It encodes CASSLIAGGPNEQFF. Variable domain in full (rest from reference TRBV7-2 and TRBJ2-1): GAGVSQSPSNKVTEKGKDVELRCDPISGHTALYWYRQSLGQGLEFLIYFQGNSAPDKSGLPSDRFSAERTGGSVSTLTIQRTQQEDSAVYLCASSLIAGGPNEQFFGPGTRLTVL.

The table lists this clone with a count of one. V and J are TRBV7-3 and TRBJ2-1; TRBD2 agrees at 8 bases. Per germline, CDR1 SGHTA and CDR2 FQGTGA. The CDR3 spans 14 residues. The V and J ends lost 7 bases and 6 bases, in that order; junction bases with no gene match: 8. The CDR3 DNA reads as TGTGCCAGCAATTCCGGACTAGCTAGCAATGAGCAGTTCTTC. The encoded protein is CASNSGLASNEQFF.